The TCR beta chain described here comes from a study of T cell clonotyping in hematopoietic cell transplantation. Study background: Pretransplant recipient samples were taken after cytoreduction.

Time point meaning: recipient sample about 28 days before transplant, after cytoreduction. Trimming at V came to 5 bases and at J to 8 bases, leaving 5 bases not matched to a gene. CDR1 and CDR2 (germline): MNHEY, SVGAGI. This CDR3 has 12 residues. Study-level points and caveats: Without cell sorting, CD4 versus CD8 contributions remain unresolved. After transplant, recipient diversity fell while pathologically expanded clonotypes grew through day 180.

The table came from immunoSEQ multiplex PCR; TCRdb's copy has only in-frame clones and leaves some out. The sample includes tens of thousands of clones, about 96% of them seen just once. As concerns this clone: Antigen: not known.

Sequences were derived from peripheral blood mononuclear cells, sampled before stem cell transplant. The V call is TRBV6-5, the J call TRBJ1-2; 7 bases agree with TRBD1. The receptor comes from a woman aged 50 to 60 with acute myeloid leukemia. Some clones in this sample may be carry-over from other donors' samples. The CDR3 is CASSEDREGYTF. In DNA, the CDR3 is TGTGCCAGCAGTGAAGACAGGGAAGGCTACACCTTC.